Listed here are 3 T cell receptor beta chains from one sample, sequenced in a study of regulatory T cells in long-lasting Graves disease. Through Arm-PCR of CDR3 regions and iRepertoire HTBI primers, TCR beta libraries were built. A single record per CDR3 protein comes from TCRdb applying MiXCR to the multiplex PCR reads. The sample yields 350,000 to 450,000 distinct CDR3 sequences, 15% seen once. Time point meaning: newly diagnosed GD, antithyroid drugs for less than 3 months. Generation of the TCR library employed RNA extracted from PBMCs. The data were also submitted as part of a second study, on T cells in Graves' hyperthyroidism and ophthalmopathy.

The starting material was peripheral blood mononuclear cells (PBMCs), obtained at new diagnosis, from a patient treated with antithyroid drugs. These receptors were taken from a woman between 25 and 40 years old with Graves disease.

The chain couples TRBV12-3 or TRBV12-4 to TRBJ2-1; 12 bases match TRBD1. J lost 7 bases, V lost 5 bases, and 12 bases had no gene match. This CDR3 comprises 17 residues. The CDR3 region has the DNA TGTGCCAGCAGTCCCCGGGACAGGGGGCTTCAATCGAATGAGCAGTTCTTC. It yields the protein CASSPRDRGLQSNEQFF.

This clonotype was recorded at least ten times. The chain uses TRBV5-1 and TRBJ1-1; D unclear. This CDR3 is built from 14 residues. V lost 4 bases and J lost 1, with 11 bases in between. CDR1 is SGHRS, CDR2 YFSETQ, per germline. The chain's CDR3 is CASSPWTGNTEAFF. The DNA of the CDR3 is TGCGCCAGCAGCCCATGGACGGGGAACACTGAAGCTTTCTTT.

This clonotype was recorded at least ten times. The chain has TRBV7-8 and TRBJ2-3; perhaps TRBD2 as D (5 bases). The ends were cut back, 3 bases at V and 2 bases at J, with 12 bases in the middle. Germline V gene sequence: CDR1 SGHVS, CDR2 FQNEAQ. CDR3 length: 15 amino acids. CDR3 loop: CASSFDIDYTDTQYF. CDR3 sequence (DNA): TGTGCCAGCAGCTTTGACATCGACTACACAGATACGCAGTATTTT.